The 3 T cell receptor beta chains given below trace back to one sample, sequenced in a study of graft-versus-host responses after intestinal transplantation. Profiled with immunoSEQ multiplex PCR; TCRdb holds only in-frame clones, not every one. Here the sample spans approximately 77,000 clones, about nine tenths being singletons. The sequencing used PBMCs, collected 98 days after intestinal transplantation. The receptors come from a human patient who received an intestinal transplant, so some T cells may come from the graft donor.

The chain employs TRBV6-1 and TRBJ2-1; 9 bases line up with TRBD1. Germline lookup yields CDR1 MNHNS and CDR2 SASEGT. CDR3 length: 17 amino acids. Germline trimming cut 3 bases from V and 3 bases from J; bases unmatched to any gene: 9. CDR3 protein: CASSDGDTGGYYNEQFF. For the CDR3, the DNA is TGTGCCAGCAGTGACGGGGACACAGGGGGCTACTACAATGAGCAGTTCTTC.

The V and J genes are TRBV19 and TRBJ1-2; 9 bases fit TRBD1. V was pared by 3 bases and J by 5 bases, with 10 bases of the junction left unmatched. Germline CDR1 reads LNHDA; CDR2 reads SQIVND (reference sequence). The CDR3 is 16 residues long. CDR3 residues: CASSIPRQGVEYGYTF. DNA for the CDR3: TGTGCCAGTAGTATCCCCCGACAGGGGGTAGAGTATGGCTACACCTTC. The variable domain in full, completed from reference TRBV19 and TRBJ1-2, reads DGGITQSPKYLFRKEGQNVTLSCEQNLNHDAMYWYRQDPGQGLRLIYYSQIVNDFQKGDIAEGYSVSREKKESFPLTVTSAQKNPTAFYLCASSIPRQGVEYGYTFGSGTRLTVV.

The chain combines TRBV7-9 with TRBJ2-3; 10 positions match TRBD2. CDR3 length equals 16 residues. Germline CDR1 SEHNR, CDR2 FQNEAQ (reference sequence). V was clipped by 4 bases and J by 2 bases; unmatched bases: 6. Here the CDR3 reads CASSSGLASFTDTQYF. The CDR3 DNA sequence: TGTGCCAGCAGCTCGGGACTAGCGTCCTTCACAGATACGCAGTATTTT.